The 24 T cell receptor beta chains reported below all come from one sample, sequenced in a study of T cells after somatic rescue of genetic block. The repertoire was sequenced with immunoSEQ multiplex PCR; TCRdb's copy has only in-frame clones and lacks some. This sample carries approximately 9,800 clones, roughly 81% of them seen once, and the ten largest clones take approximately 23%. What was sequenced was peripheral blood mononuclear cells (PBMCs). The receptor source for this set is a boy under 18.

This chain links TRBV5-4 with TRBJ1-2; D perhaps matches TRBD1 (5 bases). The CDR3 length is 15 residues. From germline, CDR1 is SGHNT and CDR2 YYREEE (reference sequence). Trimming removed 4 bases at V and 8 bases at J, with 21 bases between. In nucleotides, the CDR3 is TGTGCCAGCAGCCCGTATATGAGGGGCCTCTGGGGCTACACCTTC. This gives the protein CASSPYMRGLWGYTF. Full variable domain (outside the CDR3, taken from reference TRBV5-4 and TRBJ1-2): ETGVTQSPTHLIKTRGQQVTLRCSSQSGHNTVSWYQQALGQGPQFIFQYYREEENGRGNFPPRFSGLQFPNYSSELNVNALELDDSALYLCASSPYMRGLWGYTFGSGTRLTVV.

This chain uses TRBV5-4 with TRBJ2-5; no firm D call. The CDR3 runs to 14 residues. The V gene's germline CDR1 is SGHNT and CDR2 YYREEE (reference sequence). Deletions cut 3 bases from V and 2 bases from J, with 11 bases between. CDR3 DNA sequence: TGTGCCAGCAGCTCCCCCGTGCTACAAGAGACCCAGTACTTC. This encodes CASSSPVLQETQYF.

This CDR3 reads CASSPIGGLNQPQHF. CDR3 DNA: TGTGCCAGCAGCCCTATAGGGGGACTCAATCAGCCCCAGCATTTT. The chain has TRBV28 and TRBJ1-5, with a tentative D call TRBD1 (6 bases). This CDR3 is 15 amino acids long. From germline, CDR1 is MDHEN and CDR2 SYDVKM. Deletions cut 6 bases from V and 3 bases from J, with 15 bases between.

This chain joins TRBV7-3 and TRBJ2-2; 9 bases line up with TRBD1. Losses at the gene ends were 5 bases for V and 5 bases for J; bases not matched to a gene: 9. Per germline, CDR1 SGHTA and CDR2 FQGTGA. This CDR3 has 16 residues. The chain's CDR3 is CASSRGTGRGTGELFF. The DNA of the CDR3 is TGTGCCAGCAGCAGAGGGACAGGGCGCGGGACCGGGGAGCTGTTTTTT.

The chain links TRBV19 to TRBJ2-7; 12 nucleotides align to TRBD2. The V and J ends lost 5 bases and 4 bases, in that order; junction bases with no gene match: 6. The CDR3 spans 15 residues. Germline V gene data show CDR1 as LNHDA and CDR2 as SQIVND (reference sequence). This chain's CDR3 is CASSGAGTSGYEQYF. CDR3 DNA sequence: TGTGCCAGTAGTGGAGCCGGGACTAGCGGGTACGAGCAGTACTTC.

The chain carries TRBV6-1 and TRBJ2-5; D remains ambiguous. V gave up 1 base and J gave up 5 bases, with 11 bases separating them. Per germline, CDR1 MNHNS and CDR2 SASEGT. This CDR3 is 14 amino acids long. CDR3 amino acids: CASSEVRFRETQYF. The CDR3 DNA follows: TGTGCCAGCAGTGAAGTAAGGTTTAGGGAGACCCAGTACTTC.

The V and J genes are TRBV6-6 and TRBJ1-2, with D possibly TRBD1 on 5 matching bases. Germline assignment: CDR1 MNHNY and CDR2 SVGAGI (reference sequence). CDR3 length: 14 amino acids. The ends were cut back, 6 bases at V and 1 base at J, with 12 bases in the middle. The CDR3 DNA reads TGTGCCAGCAGCATAACGGGGCTTAACTATGGCTACACCTTC. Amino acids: CASSITGLNYGYTF.

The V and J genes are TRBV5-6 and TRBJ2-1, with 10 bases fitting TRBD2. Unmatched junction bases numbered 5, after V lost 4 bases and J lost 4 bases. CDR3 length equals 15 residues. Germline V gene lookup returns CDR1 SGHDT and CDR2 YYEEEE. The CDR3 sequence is CASSLGLAAYNEQFF. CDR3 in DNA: TGTGCCAGCAGCCTTGGACTAGCGGCGTACAATGAGCAGTTCTTC.

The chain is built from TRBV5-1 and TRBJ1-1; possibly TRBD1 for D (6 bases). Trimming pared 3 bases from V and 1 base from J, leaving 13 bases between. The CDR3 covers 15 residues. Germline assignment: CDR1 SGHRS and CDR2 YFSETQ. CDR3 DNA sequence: TGCGCCAGCAGCTCCCTACAGGGAACGAACACTGAAGCTTTCTTT. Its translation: CASSSLQGTNTEAFF.

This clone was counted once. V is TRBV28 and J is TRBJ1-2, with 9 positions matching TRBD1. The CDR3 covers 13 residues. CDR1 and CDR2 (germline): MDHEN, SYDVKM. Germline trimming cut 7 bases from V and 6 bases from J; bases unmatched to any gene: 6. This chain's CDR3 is CASINDRGDGYTF. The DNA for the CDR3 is TGTGCCAGCATTAACGACAGGGGGGATGGCTACACCTTC.

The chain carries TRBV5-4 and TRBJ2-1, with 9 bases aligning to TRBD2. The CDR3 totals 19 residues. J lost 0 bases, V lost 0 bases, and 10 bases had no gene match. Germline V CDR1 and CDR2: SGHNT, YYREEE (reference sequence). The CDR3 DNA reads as TGTGCCAGCAGCTTGGGGGGTAGCGGGGGACCTAGCTCCTACAATGAGCAGTTCTTC. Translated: CASSLGGSGGPSSYNEQFF.

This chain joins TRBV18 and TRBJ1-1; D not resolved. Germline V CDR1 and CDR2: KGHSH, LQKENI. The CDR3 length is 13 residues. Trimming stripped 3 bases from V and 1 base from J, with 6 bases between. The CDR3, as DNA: TGTGCCAGCTCACCGAGCGAGAACACTGAAGCTTTCTTT. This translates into CASSPSENTEAFF.

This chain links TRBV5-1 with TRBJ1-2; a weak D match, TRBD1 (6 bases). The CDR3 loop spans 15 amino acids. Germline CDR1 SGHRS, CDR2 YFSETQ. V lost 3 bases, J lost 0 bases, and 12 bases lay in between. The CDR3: CASSSQGLSNYGYTF. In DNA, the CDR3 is TGCGCCAGCAGCTCACAGGGCCTCTCTAACTATGGCTACACCTTC.

The DNA of the CDR3 is TGTGCCAGCAGCCCCCTCGCGGGGCCCACAGATACGCAGTATTTT. Its protein product is CASSPLAGPTDTQYF. This chain joins TRBV7-6 and TRBJ2-3; perhaps TRBD2 as D (6 bases). V was trimmed by 5 bases and J by 2 bases, leaving 14 bases between them. The CDR3 extends over 15 amino acids. Per the germline V gene, CDR1 is SGHVS and CDR2 is FNYEAQ.

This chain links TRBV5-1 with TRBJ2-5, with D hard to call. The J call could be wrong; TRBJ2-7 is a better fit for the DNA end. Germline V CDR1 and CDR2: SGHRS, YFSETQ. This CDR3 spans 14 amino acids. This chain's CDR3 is CASSAPGSSYEQYF. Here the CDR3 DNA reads TGCGCCAGCAGCGCCCCGGGTTCCTCCTACGAGCAGTACTTC.

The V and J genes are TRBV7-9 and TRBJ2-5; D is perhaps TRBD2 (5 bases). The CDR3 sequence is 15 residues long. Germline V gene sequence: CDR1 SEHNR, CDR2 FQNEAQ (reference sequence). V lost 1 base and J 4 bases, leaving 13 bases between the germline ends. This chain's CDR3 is CASSLELSSRETQYF. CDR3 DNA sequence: TGTGCCAGCAGCTTAGAGTTGTCTAGCCGAGAGACCCAGTACTTC. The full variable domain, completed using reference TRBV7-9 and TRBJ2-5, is DTGVSQNPRHKITKRGQNVTFRCDPISEHNRLYWYRQTLGQGPEFLTYFQNEAQLEKSRLLSDRFSAERPKGSFSTLEIQRTEQGDSAMYLCASSLELSSRETQYFGPGTRLLVL.

As DNA, the CDR3 is TGTGCCAGCAGTTTAGTAGGAGGGAACACCATATATTTT. It encodes CASSLVGGNTIYF. V and J are TRBV27 and TRBJ1-3; D uncertain. Germline V lookup: CDR1 MNHEY, CDR2 SMNVEV (reference sequence). Deletions cut 2 bases from V and 7 bases from J, with 9 bases between. This CDR3 contains 13 residues.

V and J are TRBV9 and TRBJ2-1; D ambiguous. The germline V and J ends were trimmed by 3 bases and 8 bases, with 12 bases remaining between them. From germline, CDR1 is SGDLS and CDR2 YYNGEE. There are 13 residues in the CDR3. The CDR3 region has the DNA TGTGCCAGCAGCGCACACCCTGGCGATGAGCAGTTCTTC. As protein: CASSAHPGDEQFF.

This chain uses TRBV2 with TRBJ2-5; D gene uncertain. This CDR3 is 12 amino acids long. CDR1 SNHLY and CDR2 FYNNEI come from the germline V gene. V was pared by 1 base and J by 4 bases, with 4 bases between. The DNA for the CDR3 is TGTGCCAGCAGTGAAGTGGCAGAGACCCAGTACTTC. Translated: CASSEVAETQYF.

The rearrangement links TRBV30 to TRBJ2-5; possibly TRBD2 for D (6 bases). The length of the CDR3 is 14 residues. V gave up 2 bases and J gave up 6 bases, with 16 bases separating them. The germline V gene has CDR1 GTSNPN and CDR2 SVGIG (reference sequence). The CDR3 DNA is TGTGCCTGGAGTATCCGGGACTTCTTACAGACCCAGTACTTC. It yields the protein CAWSIRDFLQTQYF.

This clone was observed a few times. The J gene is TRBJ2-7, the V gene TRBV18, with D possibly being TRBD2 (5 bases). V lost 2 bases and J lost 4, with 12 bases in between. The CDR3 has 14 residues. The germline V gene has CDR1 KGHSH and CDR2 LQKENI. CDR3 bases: TGTGCCAGCTCACCAGGTAGCGCCGAATACGAGCAGTACTTC. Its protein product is CASSPGSAEYEQYF. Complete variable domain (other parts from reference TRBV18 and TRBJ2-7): NAGVMQNPRHLVRRRGQEARLRCSPMKGHSHVYWYRQLPEEGLKFMVYLQKENIIDESGMPKERFSAEFPKEGPSILRIQQVVRGDSAAYFCASSPGSAEYEQYFGPGTRLTVT.

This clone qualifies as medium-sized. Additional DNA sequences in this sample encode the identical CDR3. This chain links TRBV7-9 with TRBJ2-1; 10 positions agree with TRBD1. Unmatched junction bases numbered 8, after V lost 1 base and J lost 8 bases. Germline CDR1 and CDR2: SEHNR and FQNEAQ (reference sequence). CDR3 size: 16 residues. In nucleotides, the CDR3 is TGTGCCAGCAGCTTAGTTAGTGGGGACAGGGGAGATGAGCAGTTCTTC. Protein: CASSLVSGDRGDEQFF.

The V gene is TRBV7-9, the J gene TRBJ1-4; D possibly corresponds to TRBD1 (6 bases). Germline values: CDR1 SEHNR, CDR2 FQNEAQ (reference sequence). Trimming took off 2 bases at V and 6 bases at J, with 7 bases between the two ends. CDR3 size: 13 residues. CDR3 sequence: CASSLRGDEKLFF. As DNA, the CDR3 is TGTGCCAGCAGCTTAAGGGGGGATGAAAAACTGTTTTTT. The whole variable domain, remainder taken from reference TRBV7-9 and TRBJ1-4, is DTGVSQNPRHKITKRGQNVTFRCDPISEHNRLYWYRQTLGQGPEFLTYFQNEAQLEKSRLLSDRFSAERPKGSFSTLEIQRTEQGDSAMYLCASSLRGDEKLFFGSGTQLSVL.

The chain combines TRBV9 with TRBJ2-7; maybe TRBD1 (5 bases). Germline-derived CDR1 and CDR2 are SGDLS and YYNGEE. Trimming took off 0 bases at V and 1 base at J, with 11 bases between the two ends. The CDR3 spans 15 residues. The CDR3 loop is CASSVGPDTSYEQYF. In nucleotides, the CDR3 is TGTGCCAGCAGCGTAGGCCCGGACACTTCCTACGAGCAGTACTTC.